These 12 T cell receptor beta chains originate from one sample sequenced in a study of HIV-infected children after antiretroviral therapy interruption (dated by TCRdb to the late 2010s). Libraries were built with 3' RACE. The sequencer was an Illumina MiSeq. TCR libraries were generated from RNA by a 3' RACE protocol incorporating unique molecular identifiers so that PCR amplification bias could be corrected. TCRdb's own reprocessing of the public reads used fastp at Q25 and MiXCR and kept productive beta chains. Every distinct CDR3 protein forms one entry, paired with its most common genes and DNA. The sample yields about 86,000 distinct CDR3 sequences; around 6.9% were counted once. Roughly 1.1% of the sample belongs to the ten largest clones. The treatment or condition label for this specimen denotes: PENTA 11 planned treatment interruption arm or continuous ART arm. Sequenced here: CD45RA+ CD4+ T cells from PBMCs, pooled from several time points, sampled from a donor given antiretroviral therapy, either interrupted or continuous. This specimen's cell subset or site label, per the study, means: naive CD4+ CD45RA+ CD45RO- T cells. The receptors here all came from a pool of human donors with HIV.

This clonotype has ten or more counts. The chain couples TRBV19 to TRBJ2-7; possible D gene TRBD2, 6 bases. CDR1 and CDR2 (germline): LNHDA, SQIVND (reference sequence). This CDR3 region has 15 residues. V lost 3 bases to trimming and J lost 0 bases, with 12 bases between them. The CDR3 nucleotides are TGTGCCAGTAGTATCGGTCAGGGAGGCTCCTACGAGCAGTACTTC. It codes for CASSIGQGGSYEQYF. Together with reference TRBV19 and TRBJ2-7, the CDR3 gives the full variable domain: DGGITQSPKYLFRKEGQNVTLSCEQNLNHDAMYWYRQDPGQGLRLIYYSQIVNDFQKGDIAEGYSVSREKKESFPLTVTSAQKNPTAFYLCASSIGQGGSYEQYFGPGTRLTVT.

The rearrangement links TRBV27 to TRBJ1-6; TRBD1 aligns across 7 bases. The trim removed 5 bases at V and 8 bases at J, leaving 18 bases unmatched. The CDR3 length is 18 residues. Looked up from germline, CDR1 is MNHEY and CDR2 is SMNVEV (reference sequence). The CDR3 sequence is CASSLTRIPGQMYSPLHF. CDR3 bases: TGTGCCAGCAGTCTTACCCGCATACCGGGACAGATGTATTCACCCCTCCACTTT.

At least ten counts were recorded for this clonotype. V gene TRBV29-1 combines with J gene TRBJ2-7, with 10 bases lining up with TRBD1. The CDR3 runs to 13 residues. The V and J ends lost 7 bases and 9 bases, in that order; junction bases with no gene match: 12. Per germline, CDR1 SQVTM and CDR2 ANQGSEA. The CDR3 sequence is CSARQGAAGGQYF. The CDR3 nucleotides are TGCAGCGCTAGACAGGGGGCGGCTGGAGGGCAGTACTTC.

This clonotype was counted at least ten times. This CDR3 reads CASSYDLKQGSYEQYF. DNA for the CDR3: TGTGCCAGCAGTTACGACCTCAAACAGGGCTCCTACGAGCAGTACTTC. The chain links TRBV6-6 to TRBJ2-7, with D possibly being TRBD1 (6 bases). This CDR3 is built from 16 residues. V lost 2 bases and J 0 bases, leaving 14 bases between the germline ends. The germline gives CDR1 MNHNY, CDR2 SVGAGI (reference sequence).

In this sample, this clonotype turned up many times. The chain employs TRBV9 and TRBJ2-5; 8 bases are shared with TRBD2. The CDR3 length is 14 residues. V lost 2 bases to trimming and J lost 5 bases; unmatched junction nucleotides: 5. CDR1 is SGDLS, CDR2 YYNGEE, per germline. The CDR3, as DNA: TGTGCCAGCAGCGTTTCGACTAGCGCGGAGACCCAGTACTTC. This encodes CASSVSTSAETQYF.

This clonotype came up many times. This rearrangement joins TRBV28 to TRBJ1-3; a weak D match, TRBD1 (6 bases). V was pared by 8 bases and J by 1 base, with 18 bases between. Germline V gene data show CDR1 as MDHEN and CDR2 as SYDVKM. The CDR3 spans 16 residues. The CDR3 loop reads CASRPTGQLSGNTIYF. Here the CDR3 DNA reads TGTGCCAGCCGCCCCACGGGACAACTGTCTGGAAACACCATATATTTT. Filled out from reference TRBV28 and TRBJ1-3, the complete variable domain reads DVKVTQSSRYLVKRTGEKVFLECVQDMDHENMFWYRQDPGLGLRLIYFSYDVKMKEKGDIPEGYSVSREKKERFSLILESASTNQTSMYLCASRPTGQLSGNTIYFGEGSWLTVV.

This clonotype appeared a few times. The V gene is TRBV2, the J gene TRBJ2-4; possibly TRBD1 or TRBD2 for D (5 bases each). The V end lost 4 bases, the J end lost 5 bases, and 9 bases lay between the germline ends. The CDR3 is 13 amino acids. CDR1 and CDR2 (germline): SNHLY, FYNNEI. This CDR3 reads CASSGDGQNIQYF. The DNA for the CDR3 is TGTGCCAGCAGTGGGGACGGGCAAAACATTCAGTACTTC.

This clonotype was seen at least ten times. The V gene is TRBV29-1, the J gene TRBJ2-5, with TRBD1 identical over 9 bases. Germline V gene lookup returns CDR1 SQVTM and CDR2 ANQGSEA. V was clipped by 4 bases and J by 5 bases; unmatched bases: 8. This CDR3 spans 14 amino acids. CDR3 bases: TGCAGCGTTGGTGAGGGACAGGGAAGGGAGACCCAGTACTTC. Protein: CSVGEGQGRETQYF.

This clonotype was detected many times. The chain links TRBV28 to TRBJ1-1; 8 bases are a match to TRBD1. The V segment lost 5 bases and the J segment 5 bases; nucleotides outside the gene matches: 7. Germline V gives CDR1 MDHEN, CDR2 SYDVKM. The CDR3 is 14 amino acids. CDR3 amino acids: CASSPRTGYTEAFF. The CDR3 bases are TGTGCCAGCAGTCCACGGACAGGGTATACTGAAGCTTTCTTT. Full variable domain (remainder filled in from reference TRBV28 and TRBJ1-1): DVKVTQSSRYLVKRTGEKVFLECVQDMDHENMFWYRQDPGLGLRLIYFSYDVKMKEKGDIPEGYSVSREKKERFSLILESASTNQTSMYLCASSPRTGYTEAFFGQGTRLTVV.

This clonotype was seen at least ten times. This chain uses TRBV11-3 with TRBJ2-2, with 8 bases fitting TRBD1. V was pared by 4 bases and J by 6 bases, with 10 bases of the junction left unmatched. CDR1 and CDR2 (germline): SGHNT, YENEEA. The CDR3 contains 16 residues. CDR3 loop: CASSSDRGNRAGELFF. The CDR3 DNA reads as TGTGCCAGCAGCTCCGACAGGGGAAATCGGGCCGGGGAGCTGTTTTTT.

This clonotype came up many times. Since the CDR3 does not end with the conserved phenylalanine or tryptophan, this likely comes from a read error. The limits of the CDR3 on the DNA are not certain, so only TCRdb's listed CDR3 is given. The rearrangement links TRBV6-5 to TRBJ2-7; the D call TRBD2 from the table was never checked on the DNA. The germline gives CDR1 MNHEY, CDR2 SVGAGI. A total of 11 residues make up the CDR3, ends included. This CDR3 is CASISRTSPPS.

This clonotype was seen at least ten times. The genes are TRBV7-2 and TRBJ2-7; 10 bases match TRBD1. The CDR3 totals 14 residues. Per germline, CDR1 SGHTA and CDR2 FQGNSA. V was clipped by 3 bases and J by 6 bases; unmatched bases: 5. The CDR3 sequence is CASSFSDRGREQYF. In DNA, the CDR3 is TGTGCCAGCAGCTTTTCTGACAGGGGGCGCGAGCAGTACTTC.